These 27 T cell receptor beta chains were sequenced from one sample in a study of CD8 T cells in Susac syndrome. Random hexamers were used to reverse transcribe an amount of roughly 0.45 to 1 ug RNA. Using its own MiXCR run on the immunoSEQ multiplex PCR reads, TCRdb lists one record per CDR3 protein. The data show about 130,000 distinct CDR3 sequences, with around 96% seen just once and around 0.12% held by the top ten. Sequencing used CD4+ T cells from PBMCs. Every receptor here comes from a human donor in good health.

The chain combines TRBV20-1 with TRBJ1-1, with 7 bases fitting TRBD1. With V trimmed by 3 bases and J by 2 bases, 12 bases remained unmatched. This CDR3 has 16 amino acids. Germline V CDR1 and CDR2: DFQATT, SNEGSKA (reference sequence). The CDR3 region is CSARARGGKINTEAFF. CDR3 bases: TGCAGTGCTAGGGCCAGAGGGGGCAAGATAAACACTGAAGCTTTCTTT.

V gene TRBV18 combines with J gene TRBJ2-7; D is tentatively TRBD1 or TRBD2 (5 bases each). The CDR3 consists of 14 residues. In germline, CDR1 is KGHSH, CDR2 LQKENI. The V and J ends lost 1 base and 3 bases respectively, with 10 bases between them. As DNA, the CDR3 is TGTGCCAGCTCACCACAGAGGGACGGCTACGAGCAGTACTTC. Protein sequence: CASSPQRDGYEQYF.

The chain is built from TRBV20-1 and TRBJ2-2; possibly TRBD1 or TRBD2 for D (5 bases each). CDR3 length equals 14 residues. Germline V gene data show CDR1 as DFQATT and CDR2 as SNEGSKA (reference sequence). V was trimmed by 5 bases and J by 1 base, leaving 11 bases between them. As DNA, the CDR3 is TGCAGTGCTGCCGGGGACGGGAACACCGGGGAGCTGTTTTTT. It encodes CSAAGDGNTGELFF.

The rearrangement joins TRBV28 to TRBJ2-5; TRBD2 might be the D (6 bases). The germline V and J ends were trimmed by 6 bases and 5 bases, with 16 bases remaining between them. The CDR3 consists of 14 residues. Germline loops: CDR1 MDHEN, CDR2 SYDVKM. In nucleotides, the CDR3 is TGTGCCAGCAGCAAGGGACGGGGGTTTGAGACCCAGTACTTC. This codes for CASSKGRGFETQYF.

The rearrangement joins TRBV30 to TRBJ1-1; D gene unclear. Trimming cost V 0 bases and J 7 bases, with 6 bases left between them. CDR1 and CDR2 from the germline V gene are GTSNPN and SVGIG (reference sequence). The CDR3 length is 11 residues. The CDR3, as DNA: TGTGCCTGGAGTGTATGGCGTGAAGCTTTCTTT. This codes for CAWSVWREAFF.

The chain employs TRBV12-3 or TRBV12-4 and TRBJ2-1; 15 bases align to TRBD2. This CDR3 is 16 amino acids long. V shed 6 bases, J shed 7 bases, and the junction held 7 bases outside the gene matches. The CDR3 nucleotides read TGTGCCAGCAGGGCTCCCGGGACTAGCGGGAGGAATGAGCAGTTCTTC. Its translation is CASRAPGTSGRNEQFF.

This chain connects TRBV15 to TRBJ2-7, with TRBD2 matching 7 bases. Per the germline V gene, CDR1 is LNHNV and CDR2 is YYDKDF (reference sequence). The CDR3 is made up of 15 amino acids. V lost 1 base to trimming and J lost 2 bases; unmatched junction nucleotides: 5. DNA of the CDR3: TGTGCCACCAGCAGAGTACTAGCGTCTACCTACGAGCAGTACTTC. This gives the protein CATSRVLASTYEQYF.

The chain recombines TRBV30 with TRBJ2-6, with D possibly TRBD2 on 5 matching bases. This CDR3 spans 14 amino acids. Germline loops: CDR1 GTSNPN, CDR2 SVGIG (reference sequence). V shed 5 bases and J shed 3 bases, with 11 bases lying between them. CDR3 amino acids: CAWGTRGGANVLTF. CDR3 bases: TGTGCCTGGGGAACCCGGGGTGGGGCCAACGTCCTGACTTTC. Drawing the rest from reference TRBV30 and TRBJ2-6, the complete variable domain is SQTIHQWPATLVQPVGSPLSLECTVEGTSNPNLYWYRQAAGRGLQLLFYSVGIGQISSEVPQNLSASRPQDRQFILSSKKLLLSDSGFYLCAWGTRGGANVLTFGAGSRLTVL.

The gene calls are TRBV5-1 and TRBJ2-7; D is possibly TRBD1 (6 bases). Looked up from germline, CDR1 is SGHRS and CDR2 is YFSETQ. The CDR3 sequence is 14 residues long. Trimming shortened V by 0 bases and J by 5 bases, and 12 bases separated the two germline ends. Here the CDR3 DNA reads TGCGCCAGCAGCTTGGGGACAGAAGTCGACGAGCAGTACTTC. The encoded protein is CASSLGTEVDEQYF.

The genes are TRBV29-1 and TRBJ2-7; 11 nucleotides match TRBD2. CDR3 length: 15 amino acids. CDR1 is SQVTM, CDR2 ANQGSEA, per germline. The V segment lost 3 bases and the J segment 4 bases; nucleotides outside the gene matches: 8. CDR3 amino acids: CSVDALAGGFYEQYF. The CDR3 nucleotides read TGCAGCGTTGATGCCCTAGCGGGAGGATTTTACGAGCAGTACTTC.

The CDR3 sequence is CSARPGPYEQYF. In nucleotides, the CDR3 is TGCAGTGCTAGGCCGGGGCCCTACGAGCAGTACTTC. The chain has TRBV20-1 and TRBJ2-7, with D perhaps given as TRBD1 or TRBD2 (5 bases each). The CDR3 extends over 12 amino acids. Germline V gene lookup returns CDR1 DFQATT and CDR2 SNEGSKA (reference sequence). V lost 3 bases and J 2 bases, leaving 8 bases between the germline ends.

This chain uses TRBV18 with TRBJ1-1; D might be TRBD1 (5 bases). V shed 0 bases and J shed 7 bases, with 18 bases lying between them. CDR3 length equals 16 residues. Germline lookup yields CDR1 KGHSH and CDR2 LQKENI. The CDR3 spells CASSPPSPGPSFEAFF. The CDR3 DNA is TGTGCCAGCTCACCACCTTCCCCAGGGCCCTCCTTTGAAGCTTTCTTT.

This clonotype was seen only a few times. This chain uses TRBV2 with TRBJ1-3, with no clear D. CDR1 is SNHLY, CDR2 FYNNEI, per germline. The CDR3 is made up of 11 amino acids. V dropped 5 bases and J dropped 4 bases, with 3 bases sitting between them. The CDR3 region is CASSLGNTIYF. CDR3 sequence (DNA): TGTGCCAGCAGTTTAGGAAACACCATATATTTT.

The chain couples TRBV24-1 to TRBJ2-5, with TRBD1 matching over 10 bases. Germline-derived CDR1 and CDR2 are KGHDR and SFDVKD. J was trimmed by 7 bases and V by 4 bases; bases with no gene match: 11. CDR3 length: 16 residues. The CDR3 DNA reads as TGTGCCACCAGTGACCAAGCCGGGACAGGGGCTTCGACCCAGTACTTC. It encodes CATSDQAGTGASTQYF.

The chain couples TRBV7-2 to TRBJ2-7, with 7 bases lining up with TRBD1. Germline loops: CDR1 SGHTA, CDR2 FQGNSA. This CDR3 has 14 residues. J lost 5 bases, V lost 7 bases, and 11 bases had no gene match. CDR3 DNA sequence: TGTGCCAGCACCTGGGGGACAGAGCCTCACGAGCAGTACTTC. Its protein is CASTWGTEPHEQYF.

The V and J genes are TRBV20-1 and TRBJ2-7, with D maybe TRBD2 (5 bases). The CDR3 length is 14 residues. Germline CDR1 reads DFQATT; CDR2 reads SNEGSKA (reference sequence). V lost 5 bases, J lost 6 bases, and 20 bases lay in between. The CDR3 DNA sequence: TGCAGTGCTCCCTTTCCAGCGACCGCGGGCGAGCAGTACTTC. This translates into CSAPFPATAGEQYF.

The rearrangement uses TRBV24-1 and TRBJ2-7; 8 bases line up with TRBD2. CDR1 KGHDR and CDR2 SFDVKD come from the germline V gene. J gave up 3 bases and V 10 bases, and 4 bases lay outside the gene matches. The CDR3 consists of 12 residues. The CDR3 coding sequence is TGTGCCACAGCCGGGACTAGCTACGAGCAGTACTTC. Amino acid sequence: CATAGTSYEQYF.

This clonotype appeared a single time. The chain employs TRBV29-1 and TRBJ2-5, with 10 bases aligning to TRBD1. Germline lookup yields CDR1 SQVTM and CDR2 ANQGSEA. The CDR3 totals 15 residues. The V segment lost 5 bases and the J segment 5 bases; nucleotides outside the gene matches: 11. This chain's CDR3 is CSVSRGTGAQETQYF. The CDR3 nucleotides are TGCAGCGTTTCAAGGGGGACAGGGGCGCAGGAGACCCAGTACTTC. Complete variable domain (other parts from reference TRBV29-1 and TRBJ2-5): SAVISQKPSRDICQRGTSLTIQCQVDSQVTMMFWYRQQPGQSLTLIATANQGSEATYESGFVIDKFPISRPNLTFSTLTVSNMSPEDSSIYLCSVSRGTGAQETQYFGPGTRLLVL.

This clonotype was detected only once. The chain links TRBV29-1 to TRBJ1-2; 8 nucleotides match TRBD1. V lost 4 bases and J lost 4; bases outside the gene matches: 11. This CDR3 has 15 residues. Germline assignment: CDR1 SQVTM and CDR2 ANQGSEA. The CDR3 spells CSVGGQGKGSYGYTF. The CDR3 DNA sequence: TGCAGCGTTGGCGGACAGGGTAAGGGATCCTATGGCTACACCTTC.

The gene calls are TRBV7-2 and TRBJ2-1, with 8 bases fitting TRBD2. Trimming cost V 4 bases and J 7 bases; bases outside gene matches: 9. The CDR3 totals 15 residues. The germline CDR1 and CDR2 sequences are SGHTA and FQGNSA. CDR3 sequence: CASSSSGTRSNEQFF. The CDR3, as DNA: TGTGCCAGCAGCTCCTCCGGGACTAGGAGTAATGAGCAGTTCTTC.

The V call is TRBV11-2, the J call TRBJ2-1; weak D call: TRBD2 (5 bases). V lost 1 base and J lost 10, with 11 bases in between. The germline gives CDR1 SGHAT, CDR2 FQNNGV. The CDR3 is made up of 13 amino acids. This chain's CDR3 is CASSLVVGVEQFF. The CDR3, as DNA: TGTGCCAGCAGCTTAGTTGTGGGAGTGGAGCAGTTCTTC.

The CDR3 nucleotides read TGTGCCAGCAGCCAAAGGGGGATTGGGGTGCGGACTAATGAAAAACTGTTTTTT. Translated: CASSQRGIGVRTNEKLFF. The chain links TRBV3-1 to TRBJ1-4, with D possibly being TRBD1 (6 bases). V was clipped by 2 bases and J by 2 bases, with 18 bases between them. The CDR3 totals 18 residues. The germline CDR1 and CDR2 sequences are LGHDT and YNNKEL (reference sequence). The whole variable domain, filled in from reference TRBV3-1 and TRBJ1-4, reads DTAVSQTPKYLVTQMGNDKSIKCEQNLGHDTMYWYKQDSKKFLKIMFSYNNKELIINETVPNRFSPKSPDKAHLNLHINSLELGDSAVYFCASSQRGIGVRTNEKLFFGSGTQLSVL.

The chain recombines TRBV12-3 or TRBV12-4 with TRBJ1-4; 7 bases agree with TRBD1. The CDR3 consists of 14 residues. Unmatched junction bases numbered 7, after V lost 4 bases and J lost 8 bases. The CDR3 sequence is CASSSTGVREKLFF. DNA for the CDR3: TGTGCCAGCAGTTCTACAGGGGTTAGGGAAAAACTGTTTTTT.

This clonotype was observed a single time. The gene calls are TRBV28 and TRBJ2-5; tentatively, D is TRBD1 (5 bases). Per germline, CDR1 MDHEN and CDR2 SYDVKM. This CDR3 region has 14 residues. V was clipped by 6 bases and J by 1 base, with 12 bases between them. CDR3 in amino acids: CASRGPPPQETQYF. The CDR3 DNA sequence: TGTGCCAGCAGGGGGCCGCCGCCCCAAGAGACCCAGTACTTC.

The rearrangement uses TRBV5-1 and TRBJ2-5; D possibly corresponds to TRBD2 (5 bases). Trimming cost V 4 bases and J 4 bases, with 8 bases left between them. Germline CDR1 SGHRS, CDR2 YFSETQ. The CDR3 is made up of 12 amino acids. The CDR3 spells CASSREGETQYF. CDR3 DNA sequence: TGCGCCAGCAGCCGCGAGGGAGAGACCCAGTACTTC. The full variable domain, its missing parts supplied by reference TRBV5-1 and TRBJ2-5, is KAGVTQTPRYLIKTRGQQVTLSCSPISGHRSVSWYQQTPGQGLQFLFEYFSETQRNKGNFPGRFSGRQFSNSRSEMNVSTLELGDSALYLCASSREGETQYFGPGTRLLVL.

The chain has TRBV30 and TRBJ2-7, with TRBD2 matching over 12 bases. The CDR3 has 15 amino acids. Trimming took 4 bases from V and 2 from J; bases not matched to a gene: 6. The germline V gene has CDR1 GTSNPN and CDR2 SVGIG (reference sequence). The CDR3 sequence: CAWKGLAGVTYEQYF. DNA for the CDR3: TGTGCCTGGAAGGGACTAGCGGGTGTCACCTACGAGCAGTACTTC.

V is TRBV7-6 and J is TRBJ2-1; 8 bases are a match to TRBD2. V lost 5 bases and J lost 8; bases outside the gene matches: 17. Germline lookup yields CDR1 SGHVS and CDR2 FNYEAQ. This CDR3 region has 17 residues. CDR3 loop: CASSGVGSGISSYEQFF. As DNA, the CDR3 is TGTGCCAGCAGCGGGGTGGGTAGCGGGATAAGTTCCTATGAGCAGTTCTTC.